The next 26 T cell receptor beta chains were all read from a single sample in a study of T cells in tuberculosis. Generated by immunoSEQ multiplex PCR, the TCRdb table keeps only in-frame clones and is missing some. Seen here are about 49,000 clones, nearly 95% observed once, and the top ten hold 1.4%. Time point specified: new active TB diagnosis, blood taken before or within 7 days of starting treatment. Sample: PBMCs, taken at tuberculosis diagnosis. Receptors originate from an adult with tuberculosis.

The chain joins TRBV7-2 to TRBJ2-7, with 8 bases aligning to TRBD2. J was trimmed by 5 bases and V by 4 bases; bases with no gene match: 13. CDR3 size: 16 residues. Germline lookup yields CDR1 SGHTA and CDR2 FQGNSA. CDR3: CASSYFPGTSSNEQYF. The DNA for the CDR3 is TGTGCCAGCAGCTATTTCCCAGGGACTAGTAGTAACGAGCAGTACTTC.

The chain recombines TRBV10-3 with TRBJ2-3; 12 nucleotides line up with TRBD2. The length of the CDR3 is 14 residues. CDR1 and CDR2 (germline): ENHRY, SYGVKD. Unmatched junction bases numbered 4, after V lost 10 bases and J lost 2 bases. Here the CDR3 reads CATRTSGVTDTQYF. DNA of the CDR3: TGTGCCACCCGGACTAGCGGGGTCACAGATACGCAGTATTTT.

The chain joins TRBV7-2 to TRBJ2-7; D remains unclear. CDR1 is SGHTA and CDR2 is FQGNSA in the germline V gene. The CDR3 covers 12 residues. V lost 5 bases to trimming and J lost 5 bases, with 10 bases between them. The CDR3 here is CASSPTPDEQYF. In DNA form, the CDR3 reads TGTGCCAGCAGCCCGACTCCCGACGAGCAGTACTTC.

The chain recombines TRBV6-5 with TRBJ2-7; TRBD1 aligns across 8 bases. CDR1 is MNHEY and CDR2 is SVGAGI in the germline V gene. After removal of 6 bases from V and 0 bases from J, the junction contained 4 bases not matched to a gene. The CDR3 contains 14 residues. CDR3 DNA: TGTGCCAGCAGGGGGACAGGTAGCTCCTACGAGCAGTACTTC. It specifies CASRGTGSSYEQYF.

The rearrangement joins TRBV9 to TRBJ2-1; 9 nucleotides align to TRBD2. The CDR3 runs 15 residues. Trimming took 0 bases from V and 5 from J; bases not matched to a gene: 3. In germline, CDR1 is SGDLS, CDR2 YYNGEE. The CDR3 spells CASSVVSGRHNEQFF. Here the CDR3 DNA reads TGTGCCAGCAGCGTAGTTAGCGGGAGACACAATGAGCAGTTCTTC.

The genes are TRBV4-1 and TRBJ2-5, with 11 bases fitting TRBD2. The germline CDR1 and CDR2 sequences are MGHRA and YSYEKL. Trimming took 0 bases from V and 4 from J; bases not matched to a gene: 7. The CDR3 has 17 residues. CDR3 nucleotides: TGCGCCAGCAGCCAAGATCATAGGCTAGCGGGAGGAGAGACCCAGTACTTC. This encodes CASSQDHRLAGGETQYF.

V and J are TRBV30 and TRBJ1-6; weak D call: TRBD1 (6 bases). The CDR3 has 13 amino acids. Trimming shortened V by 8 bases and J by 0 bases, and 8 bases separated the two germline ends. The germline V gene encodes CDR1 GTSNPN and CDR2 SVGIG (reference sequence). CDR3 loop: CALDSSYNSPLHF. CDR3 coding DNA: TGTGCCCTGGACAGCTCCTATAATTCACCCCTCCACTTT.

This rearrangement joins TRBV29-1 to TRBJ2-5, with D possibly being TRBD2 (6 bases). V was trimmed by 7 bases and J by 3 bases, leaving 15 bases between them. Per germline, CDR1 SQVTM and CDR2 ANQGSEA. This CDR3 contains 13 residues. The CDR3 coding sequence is TGCAGCGGGACCCCCGGACTAAAAGAGACCCAGTACTTC. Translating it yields CSGTPGLKETQYF.

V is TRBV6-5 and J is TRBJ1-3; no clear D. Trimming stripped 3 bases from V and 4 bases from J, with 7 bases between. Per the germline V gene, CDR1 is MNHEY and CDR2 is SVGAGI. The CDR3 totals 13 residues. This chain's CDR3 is CASSYLLGNTIYF. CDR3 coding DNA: TGTGCCAGCAGTTATCTTCTCGGAAACACCATATATTTT.

The CDR3 sequence: CASSLASGPYNEQFF. Written as DNA, the CDR3 is TGTGCCAGCAGCTTAGCTAGCGGGCCTTACAATGAGCAGTTCTTC. The V gene is TRBV11-2, the J gene TRBJ2-1; 8 bases line up with TRBD2. There are 15 residues in the CDR3. In germline, CDR1 is SGHAT, CDR2 FQNNGV. Trimming at V came to 1 base and at J to 4 bases, leaving 3 bases not matched to a gene.

The CDR3 DNA reads as TGTGCCAGCAGCCGAGGGTCCCACTCAAACACTGAAGCTTTCTTT. Protein: CASSRGSHSNTEAFF. The chain employs TRBV7-9 and TRBJ1-1; D not certain. This CDR3 comprises 15 residues. Looked up from germline, CDR1 is SEHNR and CDR2 is FQNEAQ (reference sequence). V gave up 5 bases and J gave up 2 bases, with 15 bases separating them.

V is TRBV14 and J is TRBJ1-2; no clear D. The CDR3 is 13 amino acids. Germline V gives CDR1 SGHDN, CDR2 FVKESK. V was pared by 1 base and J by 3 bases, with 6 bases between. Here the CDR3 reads CASSQVQYYGYTF. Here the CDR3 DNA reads TGTGCCAGCAGCCAAGTACAGTACTATGGCTACACCTTC.

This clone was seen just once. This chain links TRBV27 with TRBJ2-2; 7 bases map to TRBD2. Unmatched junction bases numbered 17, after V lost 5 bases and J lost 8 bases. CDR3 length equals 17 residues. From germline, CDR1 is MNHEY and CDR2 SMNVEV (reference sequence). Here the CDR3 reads CASSLQAGAGWRGELFF. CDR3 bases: TGTGCCAGCAGTCTACAGGCGGGAGCGGGATGGAGAGGGGAGCTGTTTTTT.

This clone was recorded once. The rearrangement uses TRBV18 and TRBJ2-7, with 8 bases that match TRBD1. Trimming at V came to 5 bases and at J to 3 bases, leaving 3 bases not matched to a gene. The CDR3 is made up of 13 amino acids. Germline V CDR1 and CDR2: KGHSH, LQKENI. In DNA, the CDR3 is TGTGCCAGCTCAGTGGACAGGGTCTACGAGCAGTACTTC. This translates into CASSVDRVYEQYF.

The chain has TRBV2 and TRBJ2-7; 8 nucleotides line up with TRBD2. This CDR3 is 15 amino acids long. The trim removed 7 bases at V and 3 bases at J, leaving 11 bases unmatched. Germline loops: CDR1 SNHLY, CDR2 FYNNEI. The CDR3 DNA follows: TGTGCCAGCATCCCAGATAGCGGGAAAAGCTACGAGCAGTACTTC. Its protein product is CASIPDSGKSYEQYF. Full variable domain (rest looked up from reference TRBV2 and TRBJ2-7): EPEVTQTPSHQVTQMGQEVILRCVPISNHLYFYWYRQILGQKVEFLVSFYNNEISEKSEIFDDQFSVERPDGSNFTLKIRSTKLEDSAMYFCASIPDSGKSYEQYFGPGTRLTVT.

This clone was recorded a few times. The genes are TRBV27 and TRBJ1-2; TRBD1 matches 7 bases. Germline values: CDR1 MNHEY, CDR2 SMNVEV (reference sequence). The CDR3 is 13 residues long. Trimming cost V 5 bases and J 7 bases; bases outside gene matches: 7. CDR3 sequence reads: CASSPQGRGGYTF. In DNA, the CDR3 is TGTGCCAGCAGTCCACAGGGGAGAGGTGGCTACACCTTC.

The CDR3 region is CASSGSSYNEQFF. CDR3 nucleotides: TGTGCCAGCAGCGGTAGCTCCTACAATGAGCAGTTCTTC. The chain has TRBV10-3 and TRBJ2-1; a weak D match, TRBD2 (5 bases). Germline V gene lookup returns CDR1 ENHRY and CDR2 SYGVKD. Trimming cost V 10 bases and J 0 bases, with 10 bases left between them. The CDR3 extends over 13 amino acids.

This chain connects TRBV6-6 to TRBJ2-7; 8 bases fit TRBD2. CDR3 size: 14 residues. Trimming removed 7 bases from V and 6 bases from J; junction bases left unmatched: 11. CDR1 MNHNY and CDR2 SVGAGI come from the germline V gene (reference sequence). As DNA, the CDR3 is TGTGCCAGCAACCTCCTAGCGGGCGGCGGCGAGCAGTACTTC. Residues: CASNLLAGGGEQYF.

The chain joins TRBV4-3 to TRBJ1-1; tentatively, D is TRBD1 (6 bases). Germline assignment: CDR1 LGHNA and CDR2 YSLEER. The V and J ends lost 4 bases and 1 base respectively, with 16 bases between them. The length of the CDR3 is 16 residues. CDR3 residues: CASSLLPGHENTEAFF. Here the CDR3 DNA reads TGCGCCAGCAGCCTTCTCCCGGGACACGAGAACACTGAAGCTTTCTTT.

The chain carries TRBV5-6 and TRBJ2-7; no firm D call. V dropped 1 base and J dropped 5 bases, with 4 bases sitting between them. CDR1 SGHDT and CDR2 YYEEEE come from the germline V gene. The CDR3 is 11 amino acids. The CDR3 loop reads CASSLRDEQYF. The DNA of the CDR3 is TGTGCCAGCAGCTTGCGGGACGAGCAGTACTTC.

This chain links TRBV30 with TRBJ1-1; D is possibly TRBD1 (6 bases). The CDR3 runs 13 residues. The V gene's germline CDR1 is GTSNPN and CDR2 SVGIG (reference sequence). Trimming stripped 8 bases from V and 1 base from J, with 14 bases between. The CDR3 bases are TGTGCCGGGGCGCGGGGGCGGAACACTGAAGCTTTCTTT. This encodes CAGARGRNTEAFF. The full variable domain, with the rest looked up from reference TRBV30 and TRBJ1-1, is SQTIHQWPATLVQPVGSPLSLECTVEGTSNPNLYWYRQAAGRGLQLLFYSVGIGQISSEVPQNLSASRPQDRQFILSSKKLLLSDSGFYLCAGARGRNTEAFFGQGTRLTVV.

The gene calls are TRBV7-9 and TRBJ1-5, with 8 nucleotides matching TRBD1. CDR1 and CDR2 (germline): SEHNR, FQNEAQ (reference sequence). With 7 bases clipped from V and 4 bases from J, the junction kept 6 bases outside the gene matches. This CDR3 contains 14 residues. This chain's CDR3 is CASTGTGRNQPQHF. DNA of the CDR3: TGTGCCAGCACCGGGACAGGACGAAATCAGCCCCAGCATTTT.

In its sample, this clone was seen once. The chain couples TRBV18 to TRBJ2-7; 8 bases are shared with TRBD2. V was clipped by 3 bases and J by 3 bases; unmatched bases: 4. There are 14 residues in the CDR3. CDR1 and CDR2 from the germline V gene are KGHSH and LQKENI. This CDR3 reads CASSPKSGSYEQYF. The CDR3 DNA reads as TGTGCCAGCTCACCCAAAAGCGGGAGCTACGAGCAGTACTTC.

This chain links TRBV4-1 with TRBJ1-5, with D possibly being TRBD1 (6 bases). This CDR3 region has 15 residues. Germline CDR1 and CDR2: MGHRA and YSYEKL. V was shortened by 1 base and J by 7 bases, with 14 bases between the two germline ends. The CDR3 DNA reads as TGCGCCAGCAGCCAAGCAGCACAGGGTCGACAGCCCCAGCATTTT. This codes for CASSQAAQGRQPQHF.

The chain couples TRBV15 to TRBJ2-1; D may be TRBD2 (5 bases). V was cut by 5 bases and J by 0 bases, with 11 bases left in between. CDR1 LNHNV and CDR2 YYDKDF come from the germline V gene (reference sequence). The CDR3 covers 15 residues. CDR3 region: CATSVSGSSYNEQFF. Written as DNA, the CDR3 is TGTGCCACCAGCGTGTCGGGGAGCTCCTACAATGAGCAGTTCTTC.

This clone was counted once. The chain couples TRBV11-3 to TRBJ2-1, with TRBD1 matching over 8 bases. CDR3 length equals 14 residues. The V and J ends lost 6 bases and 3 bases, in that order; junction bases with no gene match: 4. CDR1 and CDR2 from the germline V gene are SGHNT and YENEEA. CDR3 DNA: TGTGCCAGCAGTCCCACAGGGGGCTACAATGAGCAGTTCTTC. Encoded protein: CASSPTGGYNEQFF.